This TCR beta chain was sequenced during a study of blood T cells in healthy people across ages. Study results and limitations: The diversity estimates, figures obtained from one million T cells, were considered underestimates.

Concerning this clonotype: Its antigen is still unknown.

For the second PCR, which ran for 7 to 11 cycles, a sample-barcoded 5' primer and a J-beta primer mix were used. TCRdb re-analysed the 5' RACE reads in MiXCR, keeping a single row per CDR3 protein. The sample records roughly 500,000 distinct CDR3 sequences, 25% to 30% being singletons. After removal of 3 bases from V and 3 bases from J, the junction contained 7 bases not matched to a gene. Germline V gives CDR1 LGHNA, CDR2 YNFKEQ. This CDR3 region has 16 residues. Input material: blood. The J gene is TRBJ2-7, the V gene TRBV4-2, with 11 bases identical to TRBD1. The receptor comes from a woman in her 70s in good health. This CDR3 is CASSQERGQGVYEQYF. DNA for the CDR3: TGTGCCAGCAGCCAGGAAAGGGGACAGGGGGTCTACGAGCAGTACTTC.